Below are 5 T cell receptor beta chains sequenced from a single sample in a study of T cells in narcolepsy. The method was immunoSEQ multiplex PCR; TCRdb's version includes in-frame clones alone and lacks a portion of them. Altogether over 30,000 clones are present, about 85% being singletons, with the ten largest covering 1.6%. Sequencing input: CD45RA- memory CD4+ T cells from PBMCs. Receptors originate from a human donor with narcolepsy.

The V call is TRBV10-3, the J call TRBJ2-3; TRBD2 might be the D (5 bases). V gave up 6 bases and J gave up 6 bases, with 7 bases separating them. Per germline, CDR1 ENHRY and CDR2 SYGVKD. The CDR3 contains 11 residues. DNA for the CDR3: TGTGCCATCAGCACGGGGGATACGCAGTATTTT. Amino acids: CAISTGDTQYF.

The CDR3 spells CASSPQRDLSGNTIYF. CDR3 nucleotide sequence: TGTGCCAGCTCACCACAGAGGGACCTCTCTGGAAACACCATATATTTT. This rearrangement joins TRBV18 to TRBJ1-3, with a tentative D call TRBD1 (5 bases). V shed 1 base and J shed 0 bases, with 10 bases lying between them. The CDR3 is 16 amino acids. From germline, CDR1 is KGHSH and CDR2 LQKENI.

The genes are TRBV4-2 and TRBJ2-5; tentatively, D is TRBD2 (6 bases). Per germline, CDR1 LGHNA and CDR2 YNFKEQ. The length of the CDR3 is 16 residues. Trimming took off 0 bases at V and 5 bases at J, with 16 bases between the two ends. The CDR3 spells CASSQDGSDRGETQYF. CDR3 coding DNA: TGTGCCAGCAGCCAAGATGGTAGTGATCGGGGGGAGACCCAGTACTTC.

The chain couples TRBV6-5 to TRBJ2-2, with a weak D call TRBD1 (5 bases). The germline CDR1 and CDR2 sequences are MNHEY and SVGAGI. Trimming cost V 2 bases and J 6 bases, with 10 bases left between them. This CDR3 comprises 14 residues. This CDR3 reads CASSYGQGAGELFF. The DNA for the CDR3 is TGTGCCAGCAGTTACGGGCAGGGTGCCGGGGAGCTGTTTTTT.

CDR3 sequence: CASSPPGGRTETQYF. The DNA for the CDR3 is TGTGCCAGCTCACCCCCGGGGGGGCGGACAGAGACCCAGTACTTC. The chain joins TRBV18 to TRBJ2-5; 8 bases are a match to TRBD2. There are 15 residues in the CDR3. V dropped 3 bases and J dropped 4; count of bases not matched to a gene: 7. Germline V gene lookup returns CDR1 KGHSH and CDR2 LQKENI.